These 30 T cell receptor beta chains originate from one sample sequenced in a study of blood T cell repertoires in COVID-19. Method: immunoSEQ multiplex PCR; TCRdb's copy keeps in-frame clones and lacks some. In the table there are about 170,000 clones, approximately 84% of which are singletons. The specimen sequenced was peripheral blood. Receptor source: a man aged 40-55 years who had recovered from COVID-19.

This chain uses TRBV7-6 with TRBJ2-2; maybe TRBD1 (6 bases). Germline V gene lookup returns CDR1 SGHVS and CDR2 FNYEAQ. This CDR3 spans 15 amino acids. V lost 5 bases and J 1 base, leaving 11 bases between the germline ends. The CDR3 here is CASSHPGQNTGELFF. CDR3 nucleotide sequence: TGTGCCAGCAGCCACCCGGGACAGAACACCGGGGAGCTGTTTTTT. Looking up the rest from reference TRBV7-6 and TRBJ2-2 gives the full variable domain: GAGVSQSPRYKVTKRGQDVALRCDPISGHVSLYWYRQALGQGPEFLTYFNYEAQQDKSGLPNDRFSAERPEGSISTLTIQRTEQRDSAMYRCASSHPGQNTGELFFGEGSRLTVL.

The genes are TRBV21-1 and TRBJ2-5; the table's D call TRBD1 went unverified against the DNA. TRBV21-1 is assigned pseudogene status. The CDR3 runs 13 residues. The CDR3 region is CASSKAGRETQYF. The CDR3, as DNA: TGTGCCAGCAGCAAAGCGGGGCGCGAGACCCAGTACTTC.

This sequence joins TRBV7-6 and TRBJ2-1, with TRBD2 as a possible D gene (5 bases). The germline CDR1 and CDR2 sequences are SGHVS and FNYEAQ. Trimming removed 0 bases at V and 0 bases at J, with 9 bases between. The CDR3 is 16 amino acids. Written as DNA, the CDR3 is TGTGCCAGCAGCTTAGCGAGCGGATACTCCTACAATGAGCAGTTCTTC. Its translation is CASSLASGYSYNEQFF.

The gene calls are TRBV11-3 and TRBJ1-1; 11 bases are a match to TRBD1. Germline loops: CDR1 SGHNT, CDR2 YENEEA. J gave up 6 bases and V 6 bases, and 6 bases lay outside the gene matches. The CDR3 runs to 14 residues. CDR3 protein: CASSNGQGAPEAFF. The CDR3 DNA reads TGTGCCAGCAGTAATGGACAGGGGGCGCCTGAAGCTTTCTTT.

The chain couples TRBV18 to TRBJ1-3; D is perhaps TRBD1 (6 bases). CDR3 length: 18 residues. V was trimmed by 3 bases and J by 0 bases, leaving 18 bases between them. Germline values: CDR1 KGHSH, CDR2 LQKENI. The CDR3 spells CASSPNPGHSTSGNTIYF. DNA for the CDR3: TGTGCCAGCTCACCTAACCCGGGACATTCTACCTCTGGAAACACCATATATTTT.

This chain connects TRBV28 to TRBJ2-3, with 8 bases aligning to TRBD1. The ends lost 3 bases at V and 4 bases at J; junction bases unmatched: 6. This CDR3 region has 15 residues. Germline V lookup: CDR1 MDHEN, CDR2 SYDVKM. CDR3 protein: CASSLGRTGSDTQYF. The DNA for the CDR3 is TGTGCCAGCAGTTTGGGGAGGACAGGGTCAGATACGCAGTATTTT.

This clone showed up just a few times. This rearrangement joins TRBV27 to TRBJ2-2, with D perhaps matching TRBD2 (6 bases). The CDR3 contains 16 residues. Germline V gene data show CDR1 as MNHEY and CDR2 as SMNVEV (reference sequence). The ends were cut back, 6 bases at V and 0 bases at J, with 14 bases in the middle. The CDR3 DNA reads as TGTGCCAGCAGATTACGGGGGACGGCGAACACCGGGGAGCTGTTTTTT. Amino acids: CASRLRGTANTGELFF.

This chain joins TRBV12-5 and TRBJ2-3; 9 bases fit TRBD1. Germline CDR1 reads LGHNT; CDR2 reads FRNRAP. The J segment lost 2 bases and the V segment lost 5 bases, leaving 5 bases of the junction unmatched. The CDR3 sequence is 15 residues long. CDR3 loop: CASGRGQGNTDTQYF. The CDR3 DNA reads as TGTGCTAGTGGTAGGGGACAGGGCAACACAGATACGCAGTATTTT. Using reference TRBV12-5 and TRBJ2-3 for the parts outside the CDR3, the full variable domain is DARVTQTPRHKVTEMGQEVTMRCQPILGHNTVFWYRQTMMQGLELLAYFRNRAPLDDSGMPKDRFSAEMPDATLATLKIQPSEPRDSAVYFCASGRGQGNTDTQYFGPGTRLTVL.

The chain carries TRBV6-5 and TRBJ2-2; TRBD1 matches 7 bases. Germline V gives CDR1 MNHEY, CDR2 SVGAGI. This CDR3 has 15 amino acids. Trimming at V came to 5 bases and at J to 4 bases, leaving 7 bases not matched to a gene. The CDR3 here is CASSKSGGITGELFF. The CDR3 DNA follows: TGTGCCAGCAGTAAATCAGGGGGTATCACCGGGGAGCTGTTTTTT.

The genes are TRBV27 and TRBJ2-7; 7 nucleotides align to TRBD1. This CDR3 is 16 amino acids long. V shed 6 bases and J 2 bases; nucleotides not matched to a gene: 13. The germline gives CDR1 MNHEY, CDR2 SMNVEV (reference sequence). The CDR3 bases are TGTGCCAGCAGCCCTTGGGTCCAGACAGGGACCTACGAGCAGTACTTC. It codes for CASSPWVQTGTYEQYF.

The V gene is TRBV18, the J gene TRBJ1-5; TRBD1 might be the D (5 bases). CDR1 and CDR2 from the germline V gene are KGHSH and LQKENI. Trimming shortened V by 2 bases and J by 2 bases, and 16 bases separated the two germline ends. The CDR3 contains 17 residues. The CDR3 sequence is CASSPRGGPGGNQPQHF. For the CDR3, the DNA is TGTGCCAGCTCACCAAGGGGAGGCCCCGGGGGCAATCAGCCCCAGCATTTT.

This sequence joins TRBV11-3 and TRBJ2-1; 8 bases fit TRBD2. The CDR3 runs 17 residues. The junction had 16 bases not matched to a gene; V was cut back by 5 bases and J by 7 bases. CDR1 is SGHNT, CDR2 YENEEA, per germline. In DNA, the CDR3 is TGTGCCAGCAGCCCGTCCTCTAGAGCGGGAGATCGGAATGAGCAGTTCTTC. Its translation is CASSPSSRAGDRNEQFF.

The chain has TRBV6-6 and TRBJ1-5; D possibly corresponds to TRBD1 (5 bases). The length of the CDR3 is 14 residues. The V gene lost 5 bases and the J gene lost 8 bases, with 16 bases spanning the gap. CDR1 is MNHNY, CDR2 SVGAGI, per germline (reference sequence). Here the CDR3 reads CASSPPGGVEPQHF. The CDR3 DNA reads TGTGCCAGCAGTCCCCCGGGGGGGGTTGAGCCCCAGCATTTT.

CDR3: CASSPPSWGRETQYF. The CDR3 nucleotides read TGTGCCAGCTCACCACCATCCTGGGGGCGAGAGACCCAGTACTTC. The chain couples TRBV18 to TRBJ2-5, with D possibly TRBD1 on 6 matching bases. From germline, CDR1 is KGHSH and CDR2 LQKENI. With 0 bases removed from V and 4 bases from J, the gap between germline ends came to 12 bases. The CDR3 runs to 15 residues.

V and J are TRBV6-6 and TRBJ2-1; TRBD1 might be the D (5 bases). Trimming took 0 bases from V and 8 from J, leaving 5 bases between them. This CDR3 comprises 12 residues. Looked up from germline, CDR1 is MNHNY and CDR2 is SVGAGI (reference sequence). The CDR3 is CASSYSGDEQFF. Here the CDR3 DNA reads TGTGCCAGCAGTTACTCAGGGGATGAGCAGTTCTTC.

The chain employs TRBV2 and TRBJ2-1; 12 bases align to TRBD2. Per germline, CDR1 SNHLY and CDR2 FYNNEI. V shed 4 bases and J 5 bases; nucleotides not matched to a gene: 9. This CDR3 contains 17 residues. CDR3 region: CASSGASGRARDNEQFF. In DNA, the CDR3 is TGTGCCAGCAGTGGGGCTAGCGGGAGGGCTAGGGACAATGAGCAGTTCTTC.

The chain combines TRBV7-2 with TRBJ1-2, with 7 bases fitting TRBD1. The CDR3 spans 13 residues. The V segment lost 7 bases and the J segment 2 bases; nucleotides outside the gene matches: 4. Per germline, CDR1 SGHTA and CDR2 FQGNSA. The CDR3 spells CASTRGPNYGYTF. CDR3 sequence (DNA): TGTGCCAGCACTAGGGGGCCAAACTATGGCTACACCTTC.

This clone appeared a few times. The chain joins TRBV2 to TRBJ1-2; 7 positions agree with TRBD1. V trimming: 6 bases; J trimming: 8 bases; junction bases outside the gene matches: 9. The CDR3 covers 13 residues. CDR1 and CDR2 (germline): SNHLY, FYNNEI. The CDR3 loop is CASSVDRERGYTF. CDR3 sequence (DNA): TGTGCCAGCAGCGTCGACAGGGAGAGGGGCTACACCTTC.

V and J are TRBV2 and TRBJ2-5, with 9 positions matching TRBD1. There are 15 residues in the CDR3. Looked up from germline, CDR1 is SNHLY and CDR2 is FYNNEI. The J segment lost 5 bases and the V segment lost 5 bases, leaving 9 bases of the junction unmatched. CDR3 nucleotide sequence: TGTGCCAGCAGTTACTCCGGGACAGGGCTTGAGACCCAGTACTTC. Translating gives CASSYSGTGLETQYF.

The J gene is TRBJ1-2, the V gene TRBV7-9; D unclear. V was trimmed by 3 bases and J by 0 bases, leaving 17 bases between them. Germline CDR1 and CDR2: SEHNR and FQNEAQ (reference sequence). There are 17 residues in the CDR3. The CDR3 sequence is CASSFSDGAKANYGYTF. CDR3 sequence (DNA): TGTGCCAGCAGCTTTTCCGACGGAGCGAAGGCTAACTATGGCTACACCTTC.

This chain links TRBV4-3 with TRBJ2-7, with 10 bases identical to TRBD2. The germline V gene has CDR1 LGHNA and CDR2 YSLEER. The V and J ends lost 1 base and 4 bases, in that order; junction bases with no gene match: 16. This CDR3 region has 19 residues. CDR3 nucleotides: TGCGCCAGCAGCCAAGGTCCCTCACTAGCGGGGAATATAGTGTACGAGCAGTACTTC. It translates to CASSQGPSLAGNIVYEQYF.

CDR3 DNA: TGCGCCAGCAGCTTCAGCGGACTAGCGAAGTCAGATACGCAGTATTTT. Translating gives CASSFSGLAKSDTQYF. The V call is TRBV5-1, the J call TRBJ2-3; 9 bases align to TRBD2. The J segment lost 4 bases and the V segment lost 2 bases, leaving 8 bases of the junction unmatched. Germline V gene data show CDR1 as SGHRS and CDR2 as YFSETQ. The CDR3 runs 16 residues. Variable domain in full (rest from reference TRBV5-1 and TRBJ2-3): KAGVTQTPRYLIKTRGQQVTLSCSPISGHRSVSWYQQTPGQGLQFLFEYFSETQRNKGNFPGRFSGRQFSNSRSEMNVSTLELGDSALYLCASSFSGLAKSDTQYFGPGTRLTVL.

The chain carries TRBV6-6 and TRBJ1-4; 9 positions match TRBD1. The CDR3 length is 14 residues. V lost 6 bases to trimming and J lost 8 bases; unmatched junction nucleotides: 7. From germline, CDR1 is MNHNY and CDR2 SVGAGI (reference sequence). This CDR3 reads CASRWDREVEKLFF. The CDR3 nucleotides are TGTGCCAGCAGGTGGGACAGGGAGGTCGAAAAACTGTTTTTT.

CDR3 sequence (DNA): TGTGCCAGTAGTCCCCTAGGGGCGACAGCCTACGAGCAGTACTTC. It codes for CASSPLGATAYEQYF. The chain has TRBV19 and TRBJ2-7; possible D gene TRBD1, 5 bases. The CDR3 loop spans 15 amino acids. CDR1 LNHDA and CDR2 SQIVND come from the germline V gene (reference sequence). V lost 5 bases and J 2 bases, leaving 16 bases between the germline ends.

There are a few counts of this clone. The V and J genes are TRBV11-2 and TRBJ2-7; TRBD2 matches at 11 bases. CDR1 SGHAT and CDR2 FQNNGV come from the germline V gene. This CDR3 is built from 18 residues. With V trimmed by 5 bases and J by 7 bases, 19 bases remained unmatched. The DNA for the CDR3 is TGTGCCAGCAGCCGAAGGCTGGGGGTAGCGGGGGGGCCGGGTGAGCAGTACTTC. It yields the protein CASSRRLGVAGGPGEQYF.

The chain combines TRBV5-4 with TRBJ2-7; 11 nucleotides align to TRBD2. This CDR3 is built from 16 residues. Per germline, CDR1 SGHNT and CDR2 YYREEE (reference sequence). V lost 4 bases and J lost 7; bases outside the gene matches: 13. The CDR3 loop is CASSRGLAGGSGEQYF. The CDR3 bases are TGTGCCAGCAGCCGGGGTCTAGCGGGGGGCTCGGGAGAGCAGTACTTC.

The chain is built from TRBV19 and TRBJ2-6; 10 nucleotides align to TRBD1. In germline, CDR1 is LNHDA, CDR2 SQIVND (reference sequence). J gave up 0 bases and V 7 bases, and 18 bases lay outside the gene matches. The CDR3 is made up of 21 amino acids. The CDR3 region has the DNA TGTGCCAGTACCCGAAAGAGGACAGGGGGAATTAAATACTCTGGGGCCAACGTCCTGACTTTC. Translating it yields CASTRKRTGGIKYSGANVLTF.

This clone was seen a single time. The chain employs TRBV5-1 and TRBJ2-1, with TRBD2 identical over 8 bases. V was pared by 2 bases and J by 12 bases, with 4 bases of the junction left unmatched. The CDR3 extends over 12 amino acids. The germline V gene encodes CDR1 SGHRS and CDR2 YFSETQ. Here the CDR3 DNA reads TGCGCCAGCAGCTTTACGGGAGGGGCGCAGTTCTTC. Translating it yields CASSFTGGAQFF.

The J gene is TRBJ1-1, the V gene TRBV9, with D possibly matching TRBD1 (5 bases). The germline V and J ends were trimmed by 4 bases and 4 bases, with 14 bases remaining between them. CDR1 is SGDLS, CDR2 YYNGEE, per germline. This CDR3 is 14 amino acids long. The CDR3: CASSPRVLGTEAFF. In DNA form, the CDR3 reads TGTGCCAGCAGCCCCAGGGTTTTGGGCACTGAAGCTTTCTTT.

This clone occurred a few times. This chain uses TRBV6-2 or TRBV6-3 with TRBJ1-1; perhaps TRBD1 as D (5 bases). Germline loops: CDR1 MNHEY, CDR2 SVGEGT. This CDR3 region has 13 residues. Trimming cost V 5 bases and J 4 bases, with 11 bases left between them. The CDR3 loop is CASSQGGATEAFF. Written as DNA, the CDR3 is TGTGCCAGCAGTCAGGGCGGGGCCACTGAAGCTTTCTTT.